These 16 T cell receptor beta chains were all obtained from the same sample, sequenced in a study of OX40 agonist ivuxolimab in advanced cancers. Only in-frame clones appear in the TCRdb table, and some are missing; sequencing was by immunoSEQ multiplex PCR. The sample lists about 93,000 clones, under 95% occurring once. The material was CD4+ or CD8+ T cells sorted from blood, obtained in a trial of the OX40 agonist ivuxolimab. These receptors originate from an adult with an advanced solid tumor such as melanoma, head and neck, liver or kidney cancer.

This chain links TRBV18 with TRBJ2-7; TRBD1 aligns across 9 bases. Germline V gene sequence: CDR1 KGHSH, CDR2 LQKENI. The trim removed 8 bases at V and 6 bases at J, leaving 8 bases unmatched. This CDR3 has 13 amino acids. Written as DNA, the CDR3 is TGTGCCAGCACACAGGGGGCAGCTGGCGAGCAGTACTTC. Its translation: CASTQGAAGEQYF. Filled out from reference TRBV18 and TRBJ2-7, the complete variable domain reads NAGVMQNPRHLVRRRGQEARLRCSPMKGHSHVYWYRQLPEEGLKFMVYLQKENIIDESGMPKERFSAEFPKEGPSILRIQQVVRGDSAAYFCASTQGAAGEQYFGPGTRLTVT.

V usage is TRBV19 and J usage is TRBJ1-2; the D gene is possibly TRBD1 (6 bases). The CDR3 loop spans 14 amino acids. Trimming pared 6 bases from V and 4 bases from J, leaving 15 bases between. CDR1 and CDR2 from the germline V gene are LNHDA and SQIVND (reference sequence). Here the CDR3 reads CASRVGGAGYGYTF. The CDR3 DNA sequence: TGTGCCAGTAGAGTGGGGGGGGCTGGCTATGGCTACACCTTC.

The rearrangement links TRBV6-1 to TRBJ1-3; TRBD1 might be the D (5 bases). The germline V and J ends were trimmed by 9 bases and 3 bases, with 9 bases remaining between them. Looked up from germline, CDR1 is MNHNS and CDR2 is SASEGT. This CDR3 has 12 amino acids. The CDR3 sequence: CASRGVGNTIYF. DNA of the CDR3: TGTGCCAGTAGGGGCGTTGGAAACACCATATATTTT.

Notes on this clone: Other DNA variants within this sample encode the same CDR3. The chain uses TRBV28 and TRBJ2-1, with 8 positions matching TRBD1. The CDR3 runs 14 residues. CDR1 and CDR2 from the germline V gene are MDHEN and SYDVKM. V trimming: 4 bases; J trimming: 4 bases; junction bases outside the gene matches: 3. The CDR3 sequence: CASSWGQAYNEQFF. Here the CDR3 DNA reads TGTGCCAGCAGTTGGGGACAGGCATACAATGAGCAGTTCTTC.

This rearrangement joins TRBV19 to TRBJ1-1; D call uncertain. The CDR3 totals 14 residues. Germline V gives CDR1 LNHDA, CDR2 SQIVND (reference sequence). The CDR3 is CATLREGLNTEAFF. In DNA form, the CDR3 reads TGTGCAACGCTGAGGGAGGGTTTGAACACTGAAGCTTTCTTT.

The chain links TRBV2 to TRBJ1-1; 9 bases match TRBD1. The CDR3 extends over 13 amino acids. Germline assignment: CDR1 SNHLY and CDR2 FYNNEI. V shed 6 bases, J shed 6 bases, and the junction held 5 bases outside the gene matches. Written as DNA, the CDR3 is TGTGCCAGCAGGGGGACAGGGCGGGCTGAAGCTTTCTTT. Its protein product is CASRGTGRAEAFF.

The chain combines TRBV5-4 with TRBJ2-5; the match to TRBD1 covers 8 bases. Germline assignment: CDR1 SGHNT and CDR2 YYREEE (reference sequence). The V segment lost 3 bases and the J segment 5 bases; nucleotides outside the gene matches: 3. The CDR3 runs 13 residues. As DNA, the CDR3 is TGTGCCAGCAGCTGGACAGGGCGCGAGACCCAGTACTTC. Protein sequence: CASSWTGRETQYF.

The CDR3 reads CASSPMTVETQYF. The CDR3, as DNA: TGTGCCAGCAGTCCGATGACGGTGGAGACCCAGTACTTC. The chain has TRBV2 and TRBJ2-5; D gene uncertain. Germline V gene lookup returns CDR1 SNHLY and CDR2 FYNNEI. The CDR3 is 13 amino acids. V was pared by 5 bases and J by 5 bases, with 12 bases between.

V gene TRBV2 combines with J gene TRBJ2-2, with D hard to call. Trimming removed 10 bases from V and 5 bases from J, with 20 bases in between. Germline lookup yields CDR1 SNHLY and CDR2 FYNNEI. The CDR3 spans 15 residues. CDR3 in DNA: TGTGCCACCAAGGACCACCGAACAGTTACCGGGGAGCTGTTTTTT. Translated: CATKDHRTVTGELFF.

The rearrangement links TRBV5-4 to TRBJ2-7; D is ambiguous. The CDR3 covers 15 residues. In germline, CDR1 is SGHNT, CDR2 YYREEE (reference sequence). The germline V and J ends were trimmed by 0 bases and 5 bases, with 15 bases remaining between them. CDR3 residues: CASSLAAGVNNEQYF. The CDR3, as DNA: TGTGCCAGCAGCTTGGCTGCTGGGGTAAACAACGAGCAGTACTTC.

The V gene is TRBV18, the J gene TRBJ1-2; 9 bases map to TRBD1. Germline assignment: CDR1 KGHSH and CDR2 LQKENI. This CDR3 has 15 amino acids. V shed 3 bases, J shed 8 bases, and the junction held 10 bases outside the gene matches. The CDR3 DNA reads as TGTGCCAGCTCACCCAGTGGGGGACAGGGTGAGGGCTACACCTTC. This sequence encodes CASSPSGGQGEGYTF.

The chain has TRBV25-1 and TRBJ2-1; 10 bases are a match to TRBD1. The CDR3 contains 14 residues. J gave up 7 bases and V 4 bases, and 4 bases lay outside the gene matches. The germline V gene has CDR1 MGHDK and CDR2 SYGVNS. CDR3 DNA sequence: TGTGCCAGCAGTGTCCGGGACAGGGGAAATGAGCAGTTCTTC. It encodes CASSVRDRGNEQFF.

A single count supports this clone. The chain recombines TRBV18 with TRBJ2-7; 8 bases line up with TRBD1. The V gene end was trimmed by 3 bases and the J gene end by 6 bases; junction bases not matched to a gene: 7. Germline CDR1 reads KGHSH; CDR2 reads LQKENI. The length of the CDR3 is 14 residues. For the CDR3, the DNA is TGTGCCAGCTCACCGATTCAGGGGGCAGGCGAGCAGTACTTC. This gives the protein CASSPIQGAGEQYF.

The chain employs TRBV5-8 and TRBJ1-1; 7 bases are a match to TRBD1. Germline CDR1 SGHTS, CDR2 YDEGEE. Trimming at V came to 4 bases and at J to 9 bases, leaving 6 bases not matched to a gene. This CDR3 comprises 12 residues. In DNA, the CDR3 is TGTGCCAGCAGCAGCTGGACAGGTAAAGCTTTCTTT. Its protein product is CASSSWTGKAFF.

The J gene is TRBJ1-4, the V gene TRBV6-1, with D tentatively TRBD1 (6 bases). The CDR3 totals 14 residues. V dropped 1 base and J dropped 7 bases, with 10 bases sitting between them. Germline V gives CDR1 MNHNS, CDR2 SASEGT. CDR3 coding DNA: TGTGCCAGCAGTGAAGTGGGGGGCACTGAAAAACTGTTTTTT. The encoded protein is CASSEVGGTEKLFF.

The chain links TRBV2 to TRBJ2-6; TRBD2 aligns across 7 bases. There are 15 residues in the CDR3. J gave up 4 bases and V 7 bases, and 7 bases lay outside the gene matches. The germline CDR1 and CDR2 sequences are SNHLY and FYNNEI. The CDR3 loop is CASMGGGGGANVLTF. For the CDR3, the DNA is TGTGCCAGCATGGGGGGGGGAGGAGGGGCCAACGTCCTGACTTTC. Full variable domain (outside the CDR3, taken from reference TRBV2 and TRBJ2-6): EPEVTQTPSHQVTQMGQEVILRCVPISNHLYFYWYRQILGQKVEFLVSFYNNEISEKSEIFDDQFSVERPDGSNFTLKIRSTKLEDSAMYFCASMGGGGGANVLTFGAGSRLTVL.